The sequence of this T cell receptor beta chain was determined in a study of glioma-infiltrating T cells. Study conclusions and caveats: Non-neoplastic patients had below-expected tissue-blood divergence, while all gliomas exceeded expectation. CDR3 overlap between tissue and blood was very small.

TCR alpha and beta CDR3 regions were amplified from RNA using iRepertoire nested multiplex PCR. Input was roughly 95-450 ng of tissue mRNA or PBMC total RNA. TCRdb reprocessed the multiplex PCR reads with MiXCR, giving one entry per CDR3 protein. The table includes about 94,000 distinct CDR3 sequences, 23% detected once. This CDR3 comprises 14 residues. Germline V gene sequence: CDR1 MNHEY, CDR2 SMNVEV (reference sequence). V dropped 5 bases and J dropped 8 bases, with 18 bases sitting between them. This clonotype was recorded at least ten times. The antigen is unknown. This receptor was taken from a human donor with low-grade glioma or glioblastoma, undergoing nonglioma brain surgery, or in good health (not recorded which). The chain recombines TRBV27 with TRBJ1-1, with D unresolved. Sequencing was performed on glioma tissue, nonneoplastic brain tissue, or PBMCs (not recorded which). CDR3 sequence reads: CASSPRIIAKEAFF. In nucleotides, the CDR3 is TGTGCCAGCAGTCCCCGAATCATAGCAAAAGAAGCTTTCTTT.